This TCR beta chain emerged from a study of shared clonotypes between healthy human individuals. Ten immunoSEQ deep assay plates were used to sequence the DNA of unsorted PBMCs. Original processing notes: ImmunoSEQ only sent back junction sequences with no quality scores, so filtering was done differently. Data came from immunoSEQ multiplex PCR; TCRdb stores just in-frame clones and leaves some out. D and trimming were read from the DNA, whereas the V and J calls and clone size are those reported in that table. The sample comprises hundreds of thousands of clones, over 60% of which are singletons, and 9.5% to 15% rests with the top ten. Trimming took 11 bases from V and 6 from J; bases not matched to a gene: 7. CDR1 and CDR2 from the germline V gene are MNHNY and SVGAGI (reference sequence). The CDR3 is 12 amino acids. Whole-study findings and limits: In this cohort, only blood was sampled, and tissue repertoires likely differ.

About this clone itself: The antigen is undetermined. Since a far larger clone is one base different, this is likely a read error. Within the sample, other DNA sequences also encode this same CDR3.

Unsorted samples relied on tens of millions of PBMCs, which served as the source of genomic DNA. The clonotype originates from a woman between 40 and 50 years old in good health. Some clones in this sample may be carry-over from other donors' samples. The chain carries TRBV6-6 and TRBJ2-7, with TRBD2 identical over 10 bases. The sample was PBMCs. CDR3 sequence reads: CAASGRGLEQYF. The CDR3 nucleotides are TGTGCCGCTAGCGGGAGAGGCCTCGAGCAGTACTTC.